This T cell receptor beta chain was sequenced in a study of tumor-infiltrating lymphocytes in primary liver carcinoma. The overall study: Lesions, classed as T1-T3 N0M0, spanned 4.2 to 10 cm across.

Study results and caveats: Bulk unsorted material prevented CD4+ and CD8+ repertoire comparison.

Priming with a constant-region primer yielded TCR beta cDNA from 400 to 550 ng total RNA. Three nested multiplex PCR rounds, a slightly modified ARM-PCR method, built the TCR beta libraries. Forward primers for TRBV1-TRBV30 and a C-beta reverse primer served the first two PCR rounds, at about 11 cycles each. One entry per CDR3 protein results from TCRdb running MiXCR on the multiplex PCR reads. Of 310,000 or so distinct CDR3 sequences listed, approximately 54% were seen once; the top ten hold over 15%. About this clonotype: Its cognate antigen is unknown. With a much larger clone just one base away, this may be a read error.

Germline DNA was also extracted, while the blood RNA originated from unsorted whole blood. V was pared by 4 bases and J by 7 bases, with 11 bases between. Germline assignment: CDR1 MNHEY and CDR2 SVGAGI. This CDR3 is built from 13 residues. The sequence came from a woman aged 25 to 39 with primary liver carcinoma and hepatitis B virus infection. This chain links TRBV6-5 with TRBJ2-1; no clear D gene. The specimen was peripheral blood. CDR3 sequence reads: CASSSVGMNEQFF. The CDR3 DNA is TGTGCCAGCAGTTCAGTGGGAATGAATGAGCAGTTCTTC.